This T cell receptor beta chain was identified in a study of neurological immune-mediated disorders. Study-wide points: Expanded clones shared no CDR3 amino acid sequences across subjects, suggesting private repertoires in all groups.

With 10-nucleotide random UMIs, 5'RACE was used to make the cDNA. TCRdb redid the calling of the 5' RACE reads with MiXCR, one entry per CDR3 protein. Of approximately 21,000 distinct CDR3 sequences in the sample, over 5% were seen once. CDR1 is SGHVS, CDR2 FQNEAQ, per germline. This CDR3 contains 14 residues. V lost 0 bases and J 0 bases, leaving 6 bases between the germline ends. This clonotype was found a few times. Antigen: not known. The chain links TRBV7-8 to TRBJ2-7, with D hard to call. The receptor comes from a man aged 18-30 years in good health. Input material: CD8+ T cells from blood. CDR3 in amino acids: CASSLAGSSYEQYF. As DNA, the CDR3 is TGTGCCAGCAGCTTAGCGGGCAGCTCCTACGAGCAGTACTTC.